This T cell receptor (beta chain) was profiled in a study of blood T cell repertoires in COVID-19. Study information: Spain, Italy and the United States supplied samples that represented acute and convalescent COVID-19. Sample material is recorded as cDNA or gDNA derived from T cells, B-cell-depleted T cells, or PBMCs.

The CDR3 is 13 amino acids. V lost 4 bases to trimming and J lost 4 bases, with 13 bases between them. Germline CDR1 reads GTSNPN; CDR2 reads SVGIG (reference sequence). In the authors' methods: How many nucleated cells were present was estimated from reference gene primer amplification. Sequencing was performed with immunoSEQ multiplex PCR; in TCRdb, only in-frame clones are kept and a portion is missing. The DNA was the basis for D and trimming; V, J and clone size are from that table. Of 120,000 to 150,000 clones in the sample, about four fifths are singletons; the top ten hold roughly 7.7%. This clonotype originated in a human donor with acute or convalescent COVID-19. The donor label of this sample is uncertain. The chain combines TRBV30 with TRBJ1-2, with D perhaps matching TRBD1 (5 bases). The sequencing sample was made of peripheral blood. The CDR3 region is CAWNPGMGYGYTF. CDR3 DNA: TGTGCCTGGAACCCAGGGATGGGCTATGGCTACACCTTC.